This T cell receptor (beta chain) was found in a study of T cells expressing NK-cell markers. On the study more broadly: The study sequenced eight donors, seven HCMV-seropositive and one seronegative. Whole-study findings and limits: One observes that, in several donors, these clonotypes were also the leading ones within the CD3+CD56-NKG2C+ fraction.

The germline gives CDR1 SEHNR, CDR2 FQNEAQ (reference sequence). The CDR3 is 15 amino acids. TCRdb reanalyzed the 5' RACE reads and collapses them to one entry per CDR3 protein, without DNA. The sample table includes 350,000 to 450,000 distinct CDR3 sequences. Turning to this clonotype: No antigen is known for it.

Sequenced material: blood T cells: a sorted CD56 or NKG2C T cell subset, CD4+ or CD8+ T cells, or bulk PBMC T cells (not recorded which). This sequence joins TRBV7-9 and TRBJ2-4; the TRBD2 assignment by TCRdb is unverifiable without DNA. This sequence was found in a man aged 18-75 years in good health. The CDR3 is CASSLRRDVKNIQYF.